This T cell receptor beta chain was documented in a study of PD-L1 blockade in urothelial cancer. Trimming took 7 bases from V and 9 from J, leaving 16 bases between them. The CDR3 is 13 amino acids. Germline V CDR1 and CDR2: SNHLY, FYNNEI. The time point was: peripheral blood 6 weeks after treatment start. This clone was recorded a few times. Measured with immunoSEQ multiplex PCR; TCRdb has only the in-frame clones, and not every one. The data contain under 35,000 clones, 80% to 90% of them singletons. The receptor was derived from an elderly man with urothelial cancer. Specimen: PBMCs, collected around atezolizumab (anti-PD-L1) treatment. The chain couples TRBV2 to TRBJ2-4; D is perhaps TRBD2 (5 bases). Here the CDR3 reads CASTWAAGGIQYF. CDR3 DNA: TGTGCCAGCACCTGGGCCGCAGGAGGCATTCAGTACTTC. The variable domain in full, with the rest retrieved from reference TRBV2 and TRBJ2-4, is EPEVTQTPSHQVTQMGQEVILRCVPISNHLYFYWYRQILGQKVEFLVSFYNNEISEKSEIFDDQFSVERPDGSNFTLKIRSTKLEDSAMYFCASTWAAGGIQYFGAGTRLSVL.